Below are 22 T cell receptor beta chains sequenced from a single sample in a study of shared clonotypes between healthy human individuals. Data came from immunoSEQ multiplex PCR; TCRdb stores just in-frame clones and leaves some out. The sample records over 2 million clones, roughly 90% being singletons. Sequenced sample: naive CD4+ T cells from PBMCs. As to subset: CD45RA+ positively selected. The receptors were sampled from a man younger than 30 in good health. Some clones in this sample may be carry-over from other donors' samples.

The chain carries TRBV9 and TRBJ2-2; weak D call: TRBD1 (5 bases). V lost 0 bases and J 6 bases, leaving 15 bases between the germline ends. Germline V gives CDR1 SGDLS, CDR2 YYNGEE. The CDR3 consists of 16 residues. CDR3 sequence: CASSVASGILPGELFF. As DNA, the CDR3 is TGTGCCAGCAGCGTAGCCTCAGGGATACTCCCCGGGGAGCTGTTTTTT.

The chain has TRBV5-6 and TRBJ1-1, with D unclear. The CDR3 runs to 14 residues. Trimming removed 2 bases at V and 7 bases at J, with 15 bases between. Germline V gives CDR1 SGHDT, CDR2 YYEEEE. The CDR3 reads CASSLDTLFGEAFF. The CDR3, as DNA: TGTGCCAGCAGCTTAGACACCCTCTTCGGTGAAGCTTTCTTT.

This rearrangement joins TRBV11-2 to TRBJ2-4, with 13 bases identical to TRBD2. CDR1 is SGHAT and CDR2 is FQNNGV in the germline V gene. V shed 3 bases, J shed 9 bases, and the junction held 8 bases outside the gene matches. This CDR3 contains 16 residues. The CDR3 coding sequence is TGTGCCAGCAGCTTGACCGGGACTAGCGGGATGAGCATTCAGTACTTC. Residues: CASSLTGTSGMSIQYF.

As to this clone: In the same sample, other DNA sequences code for this CDR3. The rearrangement uses TRBV18 and TRBJ2-7; D is perhaps TRBD1 (5 bases). This CDR3 is built from 15 residues. Looked up from germline, CDR1 is KGHSH and CDR2 is LQKENI. V was cut by 0 bases and J by 1 base, with 10 bases left in between. The CDR3: CASSPPRQGSYEQYF. CDR3 nucleotides: TGTGCCAGCTCACCACCGCGTCAGGGATCCTACGAGCAGTACTTC.

The chain carries TRBV28 and TRBJ2-7; a possible D gene is TRBD1 (7 bases). V lost 5 bases and J lost 12, with 17 bases in between. CDR1 is MDHEN and CDR2 is SYDVKM in the germline V gene. The CDR3 spans 12 residues. CDR3: CASSPQGRGMYF. In nucleotides, the CDR3 is TGTGCCAGCAGTCCACAGGGGCGCGGGATGTACTTC.

The gene calls are TRBV27 and TRBJ2-5; D may be TRBD2 (7 bases). The germline gives CDR1 MNHEY, CDR2 SMNVEV (reference sequence). The CDR3 contains 16 residues. Trimming stripped 1 base from V and 0 bases from J, with 12 bases between. CDR3 sequence: CASSLLGGGDQETQYF. CDR3 in DNA: TGTGCCAGCAGTTTATTGGGAGGGGGGGACCAAGAGACCCAGTACTTC.

J is TRBJ2-1 and V is TRBV28, with no clear D. V lost 8 bases, J lost 0 bases, and 17 bases lay in between. CDR3 length equals 16 residues. From germline, CDR1 is MDHEN and CDR2 SYDVKM. CDR3 bases: TGTGCCAGCGGGTCCCCTTGGGTGAGCTCCTACAATGAGCAGTTCTTC. It is translated as CASGSPWVSSYNEQFF.

The gene calls are TRBV5-4 and TRBJ2-5; no clear D. The CDR3 consists of 13 residues. V gave up 2 bases and J gave up 5 bases, with 10 bases separating them. Germline values: CDR1 SGHNT, CDR2 YYREEE (reference sequence). Here the CDR3 reads CASSFLREETQYF. CDR3 nucleotide sequence: TGTGCCAGCAGCTTCTTGAGAGAGGAGACCCAGTACTTC.

The chain has TRBV28 and TRBJ1-5; perhaps TRBD1 as D (5 bases). Trimming shortened V by 2 bases and J by 1 base, and 12 bases separated the two germline ends. This CDR3 spans 16 amino acids. Germline assignment: CDR1 MDHEN and CDR2 SYDVKM. The CDR3: CASSLGGATSNQPQHF. In nucleotides, the CDR3 is TGTGCCAGCAGTTTAGGTGGGGCTACGAGCAATCAGCCCCAGCATTTT.

This clone occurred once. V gene TRBV4-1 combines with J gene TRBJ2-2; D may be TRBD1 or TRBD2 (5 bases each). This CDR3 contains 14 residues. Between the trimmed V and J ends, which lost 1 base and 7 bases, there was a span of 10 bases. The germline V gene has CDR1 MGHRA and CDR2 YSYEKL. The CDR3 reads CASSQGDGLGELFF. The CDR3 DNA sequence: TGCGCCAGCAGCCAAGGGGACGGTCTCGGGGAGCTGTTTTTT.

The gene calls are TRBV23-1 and TRBJ2-1; possibly TRBD1 or TRBD2 for D (7 bases each). TRBV23-1 is filed as an ORF, its function uncertain. This CDR3 is built from 17 residues. V was pared by 4 bases and J by 5 bases, with 21 bases between. For the CDR3, the DNA is TGCGCCAGCAGTCCCAGGGGGGCCGGGGGGACCGACAATGAGCAGTTCTTC. Translating it yields CASSPRGAGGTDNEQFF.

The rearrangement uses TRBV28 and TRBJ1-1; D not certain. Deletions cut 4 bases from V and 1 base from J, with 13 bases between. CDR3 length equals 15 residues. From germline, CDR1 is MDHEN and CDR2 SYDVKM. As DNA, the CDR3 is TGTGCCAGCAGTTCCCCGGCGGGCCCGAACACTGAAGCTTTCTTT. Translation gives CASSSPAGPNTEAFF.

Only one count was recorded for this clone. This chain connects TRBV11-3 to TRBJ2-3; 9 nucleotides match TRBD2. The CDR3 sequence is 16 residues long. V shed 5 bases, J shed 2 bases, and the junction held 8 bases outside the gene matches. From germline, CDR1 is SGHNT and CDR2 YENEEA. The CDR3 region is CASSQGPSGTTDTQYF. In DNA, the CDR3 is TGTGCCAGCAGCCAAGGGCCTAGCGGGACCACAGATACGCAGTATTTT.

The chain carries TRBV5-4 and TRBJ2-4; 7 bases align to TRBD1. Trimming took 4 bases from V and 10 from J; bases not matched to a gene: 11. The germline gives CDR1 SGHNT, CDR2 YYREEE (reference sequence). The CDR3 runs 14 residues. CDR3 bases: TGTGCCAGCAGCCCTTCCCGACAGGGAACAATTCAGTACTTC. This gives the protein CASSPSRQGTIQYF. The variable domain in full, completed from reference TRBV5-4 and TRBJ2-4, reads ETGVTQSPTHLIKTRGQQVTLRCSSQSGHNTVSWYQQALGQGPQFIFQYYREEENGRGNFPPRFSGLQFPNYSSELNVNALELDDSALYLCASSPSRQGTIQYFGAGTRLSVL.

The chain joins TRBV6-5 to TRBJ2-5; 7 bases are shared with TRBD2. The assigned J gene may be wrong: the sequence end matches TRBJ2-7 better. The CDR3 extends over 14 amino acids. Germline CDR1 MNHEY, CDR2 SVGAGI. Here the CDR3 reads CASSYGEGIYEQYF. In DNA form, the CDR3 reads TGTGCCAGCAGTTACGGGGAGGGGATCTACGAGCAGTACTTC.

The CDR3 spells CASVPSGMTYNEQFF. CDR3 sequence (DNA): TGTGCCAGTGTCCCTAGCGGGATGACCTACAATGAGCAGTTCTTC. The V call is TRBV28, the J call TRBJ2-1; TRBD2 aligns across 9 bases. Germline loops: CDR1 MDHEN, CDR2 SYDVKM. The CDR3 runs to 15 residues. V trimming: 9 bases; J trimming: 2 bases; junction bases outside the gene matches: 8.

The sample holds a few counts of this clone. CDR3 amino acids: CSVEDGKDGDTEAFF. As DNA, the CDR3 is TGCAGCGTTGAAGATGGAAAGGATGGGGACACTGAAGCTTTCTTT. The chain has TRBV29-1 and TRBJ1-1, with D uncertain. Trimming pared 0 bases from V and 3 bases from J, leaving 14 bases between. This CDR3 has 15 amino acids. Germline V gene sequence: CDR1 SQVTM, CDR2 ANQGSEA.

V usage is TRBV28 and J usage is TRBJ1-5; 7 nucleotides align to TRBD1. V shed 2 bases, J shed 9 bases, and the junction held 13 bases outside the gene matches. The CDR3 spans 16 residues. The germline CDR1 and CDR2 sequences are MDHEN and SYDVKM. CDR3 sequence reads: CASSLPTGLGSSPQHF. The CDR3 DNA reads as TGTGCCAGCAGTTTACCGACAGGGTTGGGGAGTTCGCCCCAGCATTTT. Drawing the rest from reference TRBV28 and TRBJ1-5, the complete variable domain is DVKVTQSSRYLVKRTGEKVFLECVQDMDHENMFWYRQDPGLGLRLIYFSYDVKMKEKGDIPEGYSVSREKKERFSLILESASTNQTSMYLCASSLPTGLGSSPQHFGDGTRLSIL.

The chain has TRBV6-1 and TRBJ2-7; D is ambiguous. The CDR3 consists of 15 residues. CDR1 MNHNS and CDR2 SASEGT come from the germline V gene. V lost 7 bases, J lost 0 bases, and 16 bases lay in between. This chain's CDR3 is CASTSIDGISYEQYF. The DNA of the CDR3 is TGTGCCAGCACCTCAATCGACGGTATCTCCTACGAGCAGTACTTC.

The chain has TRBV29-1 and TRBJ1-1; 9 bases are shared with TRBD1. Germline V gives CDR1 SQVTM, CDR2 ANQGSEA. The CDR3 contains 13 residues. The J segment lost 5 bases and the V segment lost 8 bases, leaving 9 bases of the junction unmatched. CDR3 amino acids: CSILHRGRTEAFF. In nucleotides, the CDR3 is TGCAGCATCCTACACAGGGGGCGAACTGAAGCTTTCTTT. Together with reference TRBV29-1 and TRBJ1-1, the CDR3 gives the full variable domain: SAVISQKPSRDICQRGTSLTIQCQVDSQVTMMFWYRQQPGQSLTLIATANQGSEATYESGFVIDKFPISRPNLTFSTLTVSNMSPEDSSIYLCSILHRGRTEAFFGQGTRLTVV.

This chain connects TRBV27 to TRBJ1-1; TRBD1 matches at 9 bases. V dropped 5 bases and J dropped 4; count of bases not matched to a gene: 2. The CDR3 has 13 residues. CDR1 and CDR2 (germline): MNHEY, SMNVEV (reference sequence). As DNA, the CDR3 is TGTGCCAGCAGTAAGACAGGGGGCACTGAAGCTTTCTTT. Translating gives CASSKTGGTEAFF.

V is TRBV5-5 and J is TRBJ2-7, with TRBD2 matching 10 bases. CDR1 is SGHKS and CDR2 is YYEKEE in the germline V gene (reference sequence). The CDR3 has 15 amino acids. V shed 4 bases and J 4 bases; nucleotides not matched to a gene: 8. CDR3 amino acids: CASSPRASGGYEQYF. The CDR3 nucleotides read TGTGCCAGCAGCCCCCGGGCTAGCGGGGGTTACGAGCAGTACTTC. Full variable domain (rest looked up from reference TRBV5-5 and TRBJ2-7): DAGVTQSPTHLIKTRGQQVTLRCSPISGHKSVSWYQQVLGQGPQFIFQYYEKEERGRGNFPDRFSARQFPNYSSELNVNALLLGDSALYLCASSPRASGGYEQYFGPGTRLTVT.